The rows below give T cell receptor beta chains drawn from one sample of a study of sequential checkpoint blockade in melanoma. Profiled with immunoSEQ multiplex PCR; TCRdb holds only in-frame clones, not every one. Seen here are some 490 clones, roughly a fifth observed once, and the top ten hold around a sixth. Sequencing used tumor tissue (inferred from file names), obtained from a patient given nivolumab and ipilimumab in sequence. The receptors stem from a human donor with melanoma. Both conserved end residues are part of each CDR3. The order of the fields is clone size, V gene, D gene, J gene, CDR3 DNA, CDR3 protein. A D gene is named only where the DNA matches it firmly. The size field is filled for only some rows; it gives once, few, many or a size class.

clone size: -; V gene: TRBV28; D gene: -; J gene: TRBJ1-2; CDR3 DNA: TGTGCCAGCAGCACGGCCGAGGGCTACTATGGCTACACCTTC; CDR3 protein: CASSTAEGYYGYTF
clone size: -; V gene: TRBV7-7; D gene: -; J gene: TRBJ2-7; CDR3 DNA: TGTGCCAGCAGCTTATCAGGGGACCACCTAACCTACGAGCAGTACTTC; CDR3 protein: CASSLSGDHLTYEQYF
clone size: -; V gene: TRBV7-8; D gene: -; J gene: TRBJ2-1; CDR3 DNA: TGTGCCAGCAGCTCCGGTACCTACAATGAGCAGTTCTTC; CDR3 protein: CASSSGTYNEQFF
clone size: once; V gene: TRBV19; D gene: -; J gene: TRBJ2-7; CDR3 DNA: TGTGCCAGTAGTCCGTCAGCGGACTCCTACGAGCAGTACTTC; CDR3 protein: CASSPSADSYEQYF
clone size: medium-sized; V gene: TRBV11-3; D gene: -; J gene: TRBJ2-6; CDR3 DNA: TGTGCCAGCGAGGAGCATGTCGCACAAAGTCGGGCCAACGTCCTGACTTTC; CDR3 protein: CASEEHVAQSRANVLTF
clone size: few; V gene: TRBV30; D gene: -; J gene: TRBJ2-4; CDR3 DNA: TGTGCCTGGAGTTCCTGGGACACCGGAACAAAAAACATTCAGTACTTC; CDR3 protein: CAWSSWDTGTKNIQYF
clone size: few; V gene: TRBV1; D gene: -; J gene: TRBJ1-2; CDR3 DNA: TGCGCCAGCAGCCAAGACGCCTCCTGGACAGCCGGCTACACCTTC; CDR3 protein: CASSQDASWTAGYTF
clone size: few; V gene: TRBV19; D gene: -; J gene: TRBJ1-3; CDR3 DNA: TGTGCCAGTAACCTGGCGGCCGGAAACACCATATATTTT; CDR3 protein: CASNLAAGNTIYF
clone size: -; V gene: TRBV19; D gene: TRBD1; J gene: TRBJ2-6; CDR3 DNA: TGTGCCAGTAGGGAAACGGACAGGGCTGGGGCCAACGTCCTGACTTTC; CDR3 protein: CASRETDRAGANVLTF
clone size: -; V gene: TRBV6-8; D gene: TRBD2; J gene: TRBJ2-2; CDR3 DNA: TGTGCCAGCCGCGGCGGAGGGAGGGGCACCGGGGAGCTGTTTTTT; CDR3 protein: CASRGGGRGTGELFF
clone size: few; V gene: TRBV6-8; D gene: -; J gene: TRBJ2-7; CDR3 DNA: TGTGCCAGCAGGGACGGAGGGTCCTCCTACGAGCAGTACTTC; CDR3 protein: CASRDGGSSYEQYF
clone size: -; V gene: TRBV28; D gene: -; J gene: TRBJ2-7; CDR3 DNA: TGTGCCAGCAGTTCCGACAGTTTAGGCCACGAGCAGTACTTC; CDR3 protein: CASSSDSLGHEQYF
clone size: few; V gene: TRBV11-3; D gene: -; J gene: TRBJ1-2; CDR3 DNA: TGTGCCAGCAGCTCACAGGGCCAACAGATCTATGGCTACACCTTC; CDR3 protein: CASSSQGQQIYGYTF
clone size: few; V gene: TRBV19; D gene: -; J gene: TRBJ2-2; CDR3 DNA: TGTGCCAGTAGCCCATCCCCCAGGGCCAACACCGGGGAGCTGTTTTTT; CDR3 protein: CASSPSPRANTGELFF
clone size: -; V gene: TRBV18; D gene: -; J gene: TRBJ1-4; CDR3 DNA: TGTGCCAGCCTGGGACAAGGCGAAAAACTGTTTTTT; CDR3 protein: CASLGQGEKLFF
clone size: -; V gene: TRBV11-3; D gene: -; J gene: TRBJ2-7; CDR3 DNA: TGTGCCAGCAGTCAGAGAACAGGGCTGGGGGGGGACGAGCAGTACTTC; CDR3 protein: CASSQRTGLGGDEQYF
clone size: hyperexpanded; V gene: TRBV28; D gene: -; J gene: TRBJ2-7; CDR3 DNA: TGTGCCAGCAGTTTAACGCGACAGAACGAGCAGTACTTC; CDR3 protein: CASSLTRQNEQYF
clone size: few; V gene: TRBV1; D gene: -; J gene: TRBJ2-7; CDR3 DNA: TGCGCCAGCAGCCAACTTCCAGCTGGGACGTACGAGCAGTACTTC; CDR3 protein: CASSQLPAGTYEQYF
clone size: medium-sized; V gene: TRBV11-3; D gene: TRBD1; J gene: TRBJ1-2; CDR3 DNA: TGTGCCAGCAGCTCAGGAGGCACAGGGGGAAAGGTCTATGGCTACACCTTC; CDR3 protein: CASSSGGTGGKVYGYTF
clone size: few; V gene: TRBV14; D gene: -; J gene: TRBJ1-1; CDR3 DNA: TGTGCCAGCAGCCAAGCGGGCATGAACACTGAAGCTTTCTTT; CDR3 protein: CASSQAGMNTEAFF
clone size: -; V gene: TRBV28; D gene: -; J gene: TRBJ1-1; CDR3 DNA: TGTGCCAGCAGCAAATGGGAAACAGGGAACACTGAAGCTTTCTTT; CDR3 protein: CASSKWETGNTEAFF
clone size: large; V gene: TRBV11-3; D gene: TRBD1; J gene: TRBJ2-7; CDR3 DNA: TGTGCCAGCAGCCCCGGACAGGACAGCTCCTACGAGCAGTACTTC; CDR3 protein: CASSPGQDSSYEQYF
clone size: few; V gene: TRBV30; D gene: TRBD2; J gene: TRBJ2-7; CDR3 DNA: TGTGCCTGGAGTGAAAGGGTAGCGGGAGTAGGGGAGCAGTACTTC; CDR3 protein: CAWSERVAGVGEQYF
clone size: large; V gene: TRBV15; D gene: -; J gene: TRBJ2-7; CDR3 DNA: TGTGCCACCAGCAGAGATGCTAGCATCGCATACGAGCAGTACTTC; CDR3 protein: CATSRDASIAYEQYF
clone size: large; V gene: TRBV6-8; D gene: TRBD2; J gene: TRBJ2-3; CDR3 DNA: TGTGCCAGCAGTTACGCCGGGACTAGCGGGACTCGCACAGATACGCAGTATTTT; CDR3 protein: CASSYAGTSGTRTDTQYF
clone size: -; V gene: TRBV18; D gene: TRBD1; J gene: TRBJ1-2; CDR3 DNA: TGTGCCAGCTCACCTTCGTCAGGGGGATCCTATGGCTACACCTTC; CDR3 protein: CASSPSSGGSYGYTF
clone size: -; V gene: TRBV29-1; D gene: TRBD1; J gene: TRBJ2-3; CDR3 DNA: TGCAGCGTCAAAAGCGGGACAGGGGCTGTACAGCAGTATTTT; CDR3 protein: CSVKSGTGAVQQYF
clone size: -; V gene: TRBV19; D gene: TRBD2; J gene: TRBJ2-7; CDR3 DNA: TGTGCCAGTAGTACCGGAGGACTAGCGGGTAGCTCCTACGAGCAGTACTTC; CDR3 protein: CASSTGGLAGSSYEQYF
clone size: -; V gene: TRBV14; D gene: -; J gene: TRBJ2-3; CDR3 DNA: TGTGCCAGCAGCCAAGATCGGAATAGCCGTACAGATACGCAGTATTTT; CDR3 protein: CASSQDRNSRTDTQYF
clone size: -; V gene: TRBV9; D gene: -; J gene: TRBJ2-6; CDR3 DNA: TGTGCCAGCGACGGGTTGTTCAAACAAAGTCGGGCCAACGTCCTGACTTTC; CDR3 protein: CASDGLFKQSRANVLTF
clone size: -; V gene: TRBV29-1; D gene: TRBD1; J gene: TRBJ2-3; CDR3 DNA: TGCAGCGTCGCGGGACAGGTTGGTAGCACAGATACGCAGTATTTT; CDR3 protein: CSVAGQVGSTDTQYF
clone size: -; V gene: TRBV6-8; D gene: TRBD2; J gene: TRBJ2-1; CDR3 DNA: TGTGCCAGCACCTCGGATGCGGGAGGGCCGAATGAGCAGTTCTTC; CDR3 protein: CASTSDAGGPNEQFF
clone size: few; V gene: TRBV15; D gene: TRBD1; J gene: TRBJ2-7; CDR3 DNA: TGTGCCACCAGCAGAGCACAGGGGGCAGGGGAGCAGTACTTC; CDR3 protein: CATSRAQGAGEQYF
clone size: few; V gene: TRBV18; D gene: TRBD1; J gene: TRBJ1-1; CDR3 DNA: TGTGCCAGCTCACCGACAGGGACTACTGAAGCTTTCTTT; CDR3 protein: CASSPTGTTEAFF
clone size: few; V gene: TRBV11-3; D gene: TRBD2; J gene: TRBJ2-3; CDR3 DNA: TGTGCCAGCAGCTTAGTGGGGGGAGGGAGCACAGATACGCAGTATTTT; CDR3 protein: CASSLVGGGSTDTQYF
clone size: -; V gene: TRBV5-1; D gene: -; J gene: TRBJ2-7; CDR3 DNA: TGCGCCAGCAGTTCCGGGACATTAACCTACGAGCAGTACTTC; CDR3 protein: CASSSGTLTYEQYF
clone size: -; V gene: TRBV28; D gene: TRBD2; J gene: TRBJ2-7; CDR3 DNA: TGTGCCAGCATCCCTACCGGACTAGCGGCCTACGAGCAGTACTTC; CDR3 protein: CASIPTGLAAYEQYF
clone size: large; V gene: TRBV11-3; D gene: -; J gene: TRBJ2-4; CDR3 DNA: TGTGCCAGCAGCTTAGGGACTTTTCAAAACATTCAGTACTTC; CDR3 protein: CASSLGTFQNIQYF
clone size: few; V gene: TRBV9; D gene: TRBD2; J gene: TRBJ2-1; CDR3 DNA: TGTGCCAGCAGCCCAAAGAGCGGGAGGTCCAATGAGCAGTTCTTC; CDR3 protein: CASSPKSGRSNEQFF
clone size: -; V gene: TRBV11-3; D gene: -; J gene: TRBJ1-5; CDR3 DNA: TGTGCCAGCAGCTTAGGGGGGAGAGATCAGCCCCAGCATTTT; CDR3 protein: CASSLGGRDQPQHF
clone size: few; V gene: TRBV6-8; D gene: TRBD1; J gene: TRBJ2-3; CDR3 DNA: TGTGCCAGCAGTGACGGACAGGGGGCAGATACGCAGTATTTT; CDR3 protein: CASSDGQGADTQYF
clone size: few; V gene: TRBV15; D gene: -; J gene: TRBJ1-3; CDR3 DNA: TGTGCCACCAGCAGAGATACGAAATCTGGAAACACCATATATTTT; CDR3 protein: CATSRDTKSGNTIYF
clone size: medium-sized; V gene: TRBV6-8; D gene: TRBD1; J gene: TRBJ1-5; CDR3 DNA: TGTGCCAGCAGCCGGGACAGCCTTTATAGCAATCAGCCCCAGCATTTT; CDR3 protein: CASSRDSLYSNQPQHF
clone size: -; V gene: TRBV30; D gene: -; J gene: TRBJ1-1; CDR3 DNA: TGTGCCTGGGGGGCCCTTTTGGAGGGGGTTAGGAACACTGAAGCTTTCTTT; CDR3 protein: CAWGALLEGVRNTEAFF
clone size: few; V gene: TRBV8-2; D gene: -; J gene: TRBJ2-7; CDR3 DNA: TGTGCCAGCCACCCTGCGGGGGGAGAAGAGCAGTACTTC; CDR3 protein: CASHPAGGEEQYF
clone size: -; V gene: TRBV5-1; D gene: -; J gene: TRBJ2-7; CDR3 DNA: TGCGCCAGCAGCCCCGGGACCTTATCCTACGAGCAGTACTTC; CDR3 protein: CASSPGTLSYEQYF
clone size: medium-sized; V gene: TRBV9; D gene: TRBD1; J gene: TRBJ2-1; CDR3 DNA: TGTGCCAGCAGCCCGGGACAGGGTAAGATGCAGTTCTTC; CDR3 protein: CASSPGQGKMQFF
clone size: -; V gene: TRBV11-3; D gene: TRBD1; J gene: TRBJ2-6; CDR3 DNA: TGTGCCAGCAGCCACCCGCCGGGACAGGGGCCCCTCTCTGGGGCCAACGTCCTGACTTTC; CDR3 protein: CASSHPPGQGPLSGANVLTF
clone size: large; V gene: TRBV29-1; D gene: -; J gene: TRBJ2-7; CDR3 DNA: TGCAGCGTTTACGGAGCGGAGAGCTACGAGCAGTACTTC; CDR3 protein: CSVYGAESYEQYF